This T cell receptor beta chain originates from a study of cytomegalovirus exposure and HLA in healthy donors. Donors had nominal health at sampling but likely had unrecorded immune exposures. Germline trimming cut 2 bases from V and 5 bases from J; bases unmatched to any gene: 11. Germline V lookup: CDR1 MGHRA, CDR2 YSYEKL. CDR3 length: 17 amino acids. The PCR contained 60 Vbeta and 13 Jbeta primers. Measured with immunoSEQ multiplex PCR; TCRdb has only the in-frame clones, and not every one. The table lists over 110,000 clones, roughly four fifths of them singletons, with around 1.4% in the top ten. Points from the study as a whole: Testing in vitro showed three CMV-associated chains specific for CMV antigens.

Of note for this clone: Its antigen is not identified.

The sample comprised PBMCs. The rearrangement links TRBV4-1 to TRBJ2-5; 10 nucleotides line up with TRBD2. This sequence was found in a woman aged 40 to 55 in good health and CMV-seronegative. The CDR3 is CASSQMGLAGDLETQYF. For the CDR3, the DNA is TGCGCCAGCAGCCAAATGGGGCTAGCGGGGGACTTGGAGACCCAGTACTTC.